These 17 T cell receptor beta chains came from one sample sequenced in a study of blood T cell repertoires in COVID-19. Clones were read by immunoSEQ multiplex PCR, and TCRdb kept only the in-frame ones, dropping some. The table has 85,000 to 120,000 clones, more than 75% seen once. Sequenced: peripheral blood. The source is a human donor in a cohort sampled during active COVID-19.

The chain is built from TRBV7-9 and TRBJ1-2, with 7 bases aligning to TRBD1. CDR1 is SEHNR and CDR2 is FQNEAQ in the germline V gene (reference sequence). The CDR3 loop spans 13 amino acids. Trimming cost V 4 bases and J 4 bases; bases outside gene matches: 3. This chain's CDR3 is CASSSDRTYGYTF. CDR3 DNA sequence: TGTGCCAGCAGCTCGGACAGGACCTATGGCTACACCTTC.

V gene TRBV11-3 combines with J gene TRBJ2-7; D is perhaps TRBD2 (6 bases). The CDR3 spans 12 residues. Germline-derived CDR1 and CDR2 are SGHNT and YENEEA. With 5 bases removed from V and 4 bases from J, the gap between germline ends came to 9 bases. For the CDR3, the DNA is TGTGCCAGCAGCCCGGGACTTTACGAGCAGTACTTC. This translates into CASSPGLYEQYF.

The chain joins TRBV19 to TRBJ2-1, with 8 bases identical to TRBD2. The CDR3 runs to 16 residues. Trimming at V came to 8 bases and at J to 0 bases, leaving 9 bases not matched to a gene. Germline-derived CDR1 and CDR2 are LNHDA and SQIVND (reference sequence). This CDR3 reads CASRGGPRSSYNEQFF. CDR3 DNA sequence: TGTGCCAGTCGGGGGGGACCACGATCCTCCTACAATGAGCAGTTCTTC. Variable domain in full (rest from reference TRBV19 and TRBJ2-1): DGGITQSPKYLFRKEGQNVTLSCEQNLNHDAMYWYRQDPGQGLRLIYYSQIVNDFQKGDIAEGYSVSREKKESFPLTVTSAQKNPTAFYLCASRGGPRSSYNEQFFGPGTRLTVL.

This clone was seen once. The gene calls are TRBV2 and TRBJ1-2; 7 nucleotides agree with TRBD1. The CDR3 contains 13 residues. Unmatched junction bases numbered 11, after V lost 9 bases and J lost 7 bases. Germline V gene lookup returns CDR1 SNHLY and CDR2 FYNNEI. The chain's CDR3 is CASTEDRVLGYTF. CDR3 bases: TGTGCCAGTACCGAAGACAGGGTGCTTGGCTACACCTTC.

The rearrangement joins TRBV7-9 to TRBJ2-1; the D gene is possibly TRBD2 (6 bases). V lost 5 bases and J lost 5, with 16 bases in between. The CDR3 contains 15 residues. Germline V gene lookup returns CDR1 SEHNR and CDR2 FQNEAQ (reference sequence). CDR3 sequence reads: CASSPRLDTNNEQFF. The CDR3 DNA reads TGTGCCAGCAGCCCCCGACTAGACACTAACAATGAGCAGTTCTTC.

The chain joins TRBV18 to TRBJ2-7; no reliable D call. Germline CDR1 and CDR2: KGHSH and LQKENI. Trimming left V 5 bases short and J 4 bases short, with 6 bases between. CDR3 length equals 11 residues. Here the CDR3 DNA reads TGTGCCAGCTCAGCCGGGTACGAGCAGTACTTC. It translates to CASSAGYEQYF.

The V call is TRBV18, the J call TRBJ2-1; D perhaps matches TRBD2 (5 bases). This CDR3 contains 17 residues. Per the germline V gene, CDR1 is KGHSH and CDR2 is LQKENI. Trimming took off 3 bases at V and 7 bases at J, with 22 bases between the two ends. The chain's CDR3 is CASSPLMGAGSTNEQFF. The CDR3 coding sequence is TGTGCCAGCTCACCTCTTATGGGCGCGGGTTCTACTAATGAGCAGTTCTTC.

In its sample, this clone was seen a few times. CDR3 region: CASIWTAKDPRSRWGRRTEAFF. The CDR3 DNA sequence: TGTGCCAGCATCTGGACAGCGAAAGACCCTCGATCCCGATGGGGTAGACGCACTGAAGCTTTCTTT. The chain combines TRBV2 with TRBJ1-1; D may be TRBD1 (6 bases). CDR1 SNHLY and CDR2 FYNNEI come from the germline V gene. Trimming took 7 bases from V and 4 from J, leaving 40 bases between them. CDR3 length equals 22 residues.

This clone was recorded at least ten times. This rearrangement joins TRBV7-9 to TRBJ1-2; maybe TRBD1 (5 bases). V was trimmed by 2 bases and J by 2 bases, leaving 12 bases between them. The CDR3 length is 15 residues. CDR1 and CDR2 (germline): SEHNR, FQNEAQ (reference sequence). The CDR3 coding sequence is TGTGCCAGCAGCTTAAATACAGGCTCCAACTATGGCTACACCTTC. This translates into CASSLNTGSNYGYTF.

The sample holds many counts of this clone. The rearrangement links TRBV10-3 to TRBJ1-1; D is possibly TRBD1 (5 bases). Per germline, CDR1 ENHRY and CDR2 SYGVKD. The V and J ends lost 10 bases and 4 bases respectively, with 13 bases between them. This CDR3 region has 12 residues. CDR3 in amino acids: CATKGSGTEAFF. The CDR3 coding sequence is TGTGCCACCAAGGGGTCGGGCACTGAAGCTTTCTTT.

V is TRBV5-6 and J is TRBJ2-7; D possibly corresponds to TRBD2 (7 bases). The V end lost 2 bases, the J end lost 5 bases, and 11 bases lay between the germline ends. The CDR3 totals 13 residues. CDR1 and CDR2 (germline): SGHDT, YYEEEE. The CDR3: CASSFTGGNEQYF. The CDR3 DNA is TGTGCCAGCAGCTTTACGGGGGGCAACGAGCAGTACTTC.

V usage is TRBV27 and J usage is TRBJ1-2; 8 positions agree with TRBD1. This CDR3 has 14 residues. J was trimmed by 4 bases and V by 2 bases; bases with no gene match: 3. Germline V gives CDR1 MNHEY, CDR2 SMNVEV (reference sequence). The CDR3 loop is CASSLGQGRYGYTF. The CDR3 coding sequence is TGTGCCAGCAGTTTAGGACAGGGCCGCTATGGCTACACCTTC.

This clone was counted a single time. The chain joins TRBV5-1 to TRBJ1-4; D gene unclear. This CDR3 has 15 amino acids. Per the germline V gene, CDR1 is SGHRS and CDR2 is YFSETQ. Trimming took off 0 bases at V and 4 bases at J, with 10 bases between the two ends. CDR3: CASSLGLLINEKLFF. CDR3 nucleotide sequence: TGCGCCAGCAGCTTGGGACTCCTAATTAATGAAAAACTGTTTTTT.

The CDR3 DNA reads TGCGCCAGCAGCTTGCGGTTGTGGACAGCTATAAGCACAGATACGCAGTATTTT. Encoded protein: CASSLRLWTAISTDTQYF. The chain couples TRBV5-1 to TRBJ2-3; tentative D call: TRBD1 (6 bases). Between the trimmed V and J ends, which lost 1 base and 0 bases, there was a span of 18 bases. The CDR3 is 18 amino acids. Germline loops: CDR1 SGHRS, CDR2 YFSETQ.

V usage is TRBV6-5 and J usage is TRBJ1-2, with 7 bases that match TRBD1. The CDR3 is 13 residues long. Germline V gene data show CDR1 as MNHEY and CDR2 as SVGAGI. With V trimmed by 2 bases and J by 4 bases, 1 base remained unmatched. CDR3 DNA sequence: TGTGCCAGCAGTTACCCAGGGGGCTATGGCTACACCTTC. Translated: CASSYPGGYGYTF.

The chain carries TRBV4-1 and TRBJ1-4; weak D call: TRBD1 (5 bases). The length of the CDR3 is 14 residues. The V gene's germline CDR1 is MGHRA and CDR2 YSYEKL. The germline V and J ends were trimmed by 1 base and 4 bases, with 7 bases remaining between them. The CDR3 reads CASSQGGGNEKLFF. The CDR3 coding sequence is TGCGCCAGCAGCCAAGGGGGGGGTAATGAAAAACTGTTTTTT.

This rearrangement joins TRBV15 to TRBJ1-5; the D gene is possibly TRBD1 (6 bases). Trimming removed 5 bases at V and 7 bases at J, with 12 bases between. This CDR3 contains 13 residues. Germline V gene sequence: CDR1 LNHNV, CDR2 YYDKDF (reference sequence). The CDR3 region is CATSWGGSQPQHF. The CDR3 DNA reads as TGTGCCACCAGCTGGGGGGGCAGCCAGCCCCAGCATTTT.